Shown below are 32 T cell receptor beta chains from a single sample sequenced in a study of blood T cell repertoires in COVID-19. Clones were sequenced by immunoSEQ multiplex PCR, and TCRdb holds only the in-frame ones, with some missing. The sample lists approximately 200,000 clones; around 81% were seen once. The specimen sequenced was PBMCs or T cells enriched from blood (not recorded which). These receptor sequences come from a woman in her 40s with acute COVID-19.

The CDR3 protein is CSADPRTDRNHGYTF. The CDR3 DNA follows: TGCAGCGCCGACCCGCGGACCGACAGGAACCATGGCTACACCTTC. This chain joins TRBV29-1 and TRBJ1-2, with a possible D match to TRBD1 (6 bases). Germline CDR1 and CDR2: SQVTM and ANQGSEA. This CDR3 has 15 amino acids. The V end lost 7 bases, the J end lost 6 bases, and 24 bases lay between the germline ends.

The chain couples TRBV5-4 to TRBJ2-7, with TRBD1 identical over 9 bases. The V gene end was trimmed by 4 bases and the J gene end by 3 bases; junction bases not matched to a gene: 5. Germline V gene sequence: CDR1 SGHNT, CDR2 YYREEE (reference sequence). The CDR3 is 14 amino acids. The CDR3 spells CASSNKGQGYEQYF. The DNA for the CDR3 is TGTGCCAGCAGCAATAAGGGACAGGGCTACGAGCAGTACTTC.

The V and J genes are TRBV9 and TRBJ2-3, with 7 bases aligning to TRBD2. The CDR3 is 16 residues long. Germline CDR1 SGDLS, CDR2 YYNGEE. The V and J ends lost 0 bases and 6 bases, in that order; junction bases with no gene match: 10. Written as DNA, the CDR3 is TGTGCCAGCAGCGTAGGGGTGGGAGGGCCAACCGATACGCAGTATTTT. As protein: CASSVGVGGPTDTQYF. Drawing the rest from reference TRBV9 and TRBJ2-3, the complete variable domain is DSGVTQTPKHLITATGQRVTLRCSPRSGDLSVYWYQQSLDQGLQFLIQYYNGEERAKGNILERFSAQQFPDLHSELNLSSLELGDSALYFCASSVGVGGPTDTQYFGPGTRLTVL.

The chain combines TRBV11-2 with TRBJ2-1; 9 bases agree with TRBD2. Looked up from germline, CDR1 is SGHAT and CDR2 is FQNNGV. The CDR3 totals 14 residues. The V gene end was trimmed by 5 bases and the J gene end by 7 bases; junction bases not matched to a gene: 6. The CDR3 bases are TGTGCCAGCAGCCGAGCGGGAGGTTCTAATGAGCAGTTCTTC. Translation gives CASSRAGGSNEQFF. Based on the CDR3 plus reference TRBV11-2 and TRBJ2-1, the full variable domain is EAGVAQSPRYKIIEKRQSVAFWCNPISGHATLYWYQQILGQGPKLLIQFQNNGVVDDSQLPKDRFSAERLKGVDSTLKIQPAKLEDSAVYLCASSRAGGSNEQFFGPGTRLTVL.

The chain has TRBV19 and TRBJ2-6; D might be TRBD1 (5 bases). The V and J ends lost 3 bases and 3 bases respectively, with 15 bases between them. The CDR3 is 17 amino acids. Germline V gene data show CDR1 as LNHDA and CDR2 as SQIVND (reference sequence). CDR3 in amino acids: CASSMRVGVGGANVLTF. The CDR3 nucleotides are TGTGCCAGTAGTATGCGAGTAGGGGTTGGTGGGGCCAACGTCCTGACTTTC.

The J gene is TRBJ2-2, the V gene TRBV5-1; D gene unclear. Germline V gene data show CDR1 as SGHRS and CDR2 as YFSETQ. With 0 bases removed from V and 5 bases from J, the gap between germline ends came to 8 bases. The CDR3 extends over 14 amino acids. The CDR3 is CASSLDSGTGELFF. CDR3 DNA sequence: TGCGCCAGCAGCTTGGATAGTGGTACCGGGGAGCTGTTTTTT.

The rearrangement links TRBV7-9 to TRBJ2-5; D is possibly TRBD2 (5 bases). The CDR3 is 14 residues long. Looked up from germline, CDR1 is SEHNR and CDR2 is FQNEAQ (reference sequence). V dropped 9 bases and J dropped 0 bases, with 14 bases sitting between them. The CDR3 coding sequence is TGTGCCAGTATTAGAGGGCAGGACCAAGAGACCCAGTACTTC. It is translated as CASIRGQDQETQYF.

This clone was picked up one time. Here the CDR3 reads CASSIRLAGVSDTQYF. DNA of the CDR3: TGTGCCAGTAGTATTCGGCTAGCGGGAGTCTCAGATACGCAGTATTTT. The rearrangement uses TRBV19 and TRBJ2-3, with TRBD2 matching 10 bases. This CDR3 contains 16 residues. Trimming took 3 bases from V and 4 from J; bases not matched to a gene: 7. The V gene's germline CDR1 is LNHDA and CDR2 SQIVND (reference sequence). Combining the CDR3 with reference TRBV19 and TRBJ2-3 gives the whole variable domain DGGITQSPKYLFRKEGQNVTLSCEQNLNHDAMYWYRQDPGQGLRLIYYSQIVNDFQKGDIAEGYSVSREKKESFPLTVTSAQKNPTAFYLCASSIRLAGVSDTQYFGPGTRLTVL.

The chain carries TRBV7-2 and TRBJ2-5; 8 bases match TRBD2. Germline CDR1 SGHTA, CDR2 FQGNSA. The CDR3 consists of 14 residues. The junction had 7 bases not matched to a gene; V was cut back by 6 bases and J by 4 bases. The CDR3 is CASRGREDRETQYF. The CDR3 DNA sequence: TGTGCCAGCAGGGGGCGGGAGGACCGAGAGACCCAGTACTTC.

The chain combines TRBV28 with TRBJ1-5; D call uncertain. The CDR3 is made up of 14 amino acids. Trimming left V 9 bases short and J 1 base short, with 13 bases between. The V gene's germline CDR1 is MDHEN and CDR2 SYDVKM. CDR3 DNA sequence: TGTGCCAGTTGGACTGTTGGGAGCAATCAGCCCCAGCATTTT. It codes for CASWTVGSNQPQHF.

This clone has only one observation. Here the CDR3 reads CASSQEGGRTDTQYF. CDR3 sequence (DNA): TGTGCCAGCAGCCAAGAGGGGGGGCGGACAGATACGCAGTATTTT. This sequence joins TRBV4-2 and TRBJ2-3, with a tentative D call TRBD2 (7 bases). Trimming pared 0 bases from V and 3 bases from J, leaving 10 bases between. The CDR3 extends over 15 amino acids. The V gene's germline CDR1 is LGHNA and CDR2 YNFKEQ.

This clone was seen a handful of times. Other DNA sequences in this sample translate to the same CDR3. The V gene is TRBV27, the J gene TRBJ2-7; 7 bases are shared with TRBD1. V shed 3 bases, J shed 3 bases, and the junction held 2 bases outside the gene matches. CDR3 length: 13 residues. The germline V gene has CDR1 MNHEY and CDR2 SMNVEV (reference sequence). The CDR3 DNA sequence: TGTGCCAGCAGTTTGCGACAGGGCTACGAGCAGTACTTC. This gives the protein CASSLRQGYEQYF.

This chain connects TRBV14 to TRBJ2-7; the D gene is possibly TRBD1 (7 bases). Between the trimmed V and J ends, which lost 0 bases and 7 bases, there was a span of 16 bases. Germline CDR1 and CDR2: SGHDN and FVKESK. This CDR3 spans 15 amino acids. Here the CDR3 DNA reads TGTGCCAGCAGCCAAGAGGCAGGGGGGTTCGGAGAGCAGTACTTC. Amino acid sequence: CASSQEAGGFGEQYF.

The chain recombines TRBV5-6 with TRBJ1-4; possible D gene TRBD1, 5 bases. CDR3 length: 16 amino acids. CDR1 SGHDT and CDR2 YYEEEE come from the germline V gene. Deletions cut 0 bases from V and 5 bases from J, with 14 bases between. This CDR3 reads CASSLELQGGNEKLFF. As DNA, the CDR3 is TGTGCCAGCAGCTTGGAATTGCAGGGTGGGAATGAAAAACTGTTTTTT. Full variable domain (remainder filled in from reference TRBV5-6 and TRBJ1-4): DAGVTQSPTHLIKTRGQQVTLRCSPKSGHDTVSWYQQALGQGPQFIFQYYEEEERQRGNFPDRFSGHQFPNYSSELNVNALLLGDSALYLCASSLELQGGNEKLFFGSGTQLSVL.

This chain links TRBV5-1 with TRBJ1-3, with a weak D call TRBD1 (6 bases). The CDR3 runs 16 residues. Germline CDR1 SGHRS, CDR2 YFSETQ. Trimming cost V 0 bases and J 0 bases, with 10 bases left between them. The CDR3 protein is CASSLDRESSGNTIYF. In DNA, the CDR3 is TGCGCCAGCAGCTTGGACAGGGAGAGCTCTGGAAACACCATATATTTT.

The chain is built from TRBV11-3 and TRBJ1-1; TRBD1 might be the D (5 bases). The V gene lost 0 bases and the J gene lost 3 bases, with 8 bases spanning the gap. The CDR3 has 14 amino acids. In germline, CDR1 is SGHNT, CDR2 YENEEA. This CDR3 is CASSLDGGDTEAFF. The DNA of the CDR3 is TGTGCCAGCAGCTTAGATGGGGGGGACACTGAAGCTTTCTTT.

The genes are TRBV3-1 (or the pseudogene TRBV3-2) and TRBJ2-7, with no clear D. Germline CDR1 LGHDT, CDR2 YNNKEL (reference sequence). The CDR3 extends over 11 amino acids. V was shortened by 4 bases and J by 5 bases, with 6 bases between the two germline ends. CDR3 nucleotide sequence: TGTGCCAGCAGCCTCGCTAACGAGCAGTACTTC. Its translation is CASSLANEQYF.

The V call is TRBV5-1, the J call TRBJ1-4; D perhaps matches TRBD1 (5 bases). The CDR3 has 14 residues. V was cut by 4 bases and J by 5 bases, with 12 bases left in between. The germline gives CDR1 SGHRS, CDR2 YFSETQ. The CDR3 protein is CASSPRTSNEKLFF. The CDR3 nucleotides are TGCGCCAGCAGCCCTAGGACAAGCAATGAAAAACTGTTTTTT.

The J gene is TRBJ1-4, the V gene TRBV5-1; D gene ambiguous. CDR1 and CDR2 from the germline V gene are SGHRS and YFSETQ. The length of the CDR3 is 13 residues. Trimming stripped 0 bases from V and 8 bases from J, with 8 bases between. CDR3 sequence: CASSLVSGEKLFF. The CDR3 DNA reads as TGCGCCAGCAGCTTGGTTTCGGGAGAAAAACTGTTTTTT.

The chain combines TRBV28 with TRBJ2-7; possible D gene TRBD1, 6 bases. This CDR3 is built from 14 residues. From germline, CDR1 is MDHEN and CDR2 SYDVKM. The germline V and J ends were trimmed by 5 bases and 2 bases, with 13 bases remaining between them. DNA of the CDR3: TGTGCCAGCAGTGCTCCGGGACACCCCTACGAGCAGTACTTC. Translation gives CASSAPGHPYEQYF.

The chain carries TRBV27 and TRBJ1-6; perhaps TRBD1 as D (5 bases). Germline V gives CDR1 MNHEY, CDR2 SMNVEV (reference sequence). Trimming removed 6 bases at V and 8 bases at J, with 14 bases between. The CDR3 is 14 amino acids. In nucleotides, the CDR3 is TGTGCCAGCAGAGGCGGGGCGGGGGATTCACCCCTCCACTTT. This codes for CASRGGAGDSPLHF.

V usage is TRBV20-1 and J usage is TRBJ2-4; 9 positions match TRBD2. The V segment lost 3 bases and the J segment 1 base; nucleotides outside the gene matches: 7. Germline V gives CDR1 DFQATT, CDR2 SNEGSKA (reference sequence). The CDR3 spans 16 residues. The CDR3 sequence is CSASGLAGIAKNIQYF. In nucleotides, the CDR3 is TGCAGTGCTAGTGGCCTAGCGGGGATCGCCAAAAACATTCAGTACTTC.

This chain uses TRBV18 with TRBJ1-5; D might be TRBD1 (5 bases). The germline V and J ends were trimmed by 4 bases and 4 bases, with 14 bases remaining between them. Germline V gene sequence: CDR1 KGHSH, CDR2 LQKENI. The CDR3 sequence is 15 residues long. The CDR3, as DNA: TGTGCCAGCTCACTTGGGCAGGGAGGAAATCAGCCCCAGCATTTT. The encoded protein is CASSLGQGGNQPQHF.

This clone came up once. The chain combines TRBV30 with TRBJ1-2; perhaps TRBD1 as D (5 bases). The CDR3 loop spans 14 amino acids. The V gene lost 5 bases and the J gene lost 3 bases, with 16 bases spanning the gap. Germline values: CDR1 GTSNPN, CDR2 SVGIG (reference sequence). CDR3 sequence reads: CAWHYAGSYYGYTF. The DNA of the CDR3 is TGTGCCTGGCATTATGCAGGGTCCTACTATGGCTACACCTTC.

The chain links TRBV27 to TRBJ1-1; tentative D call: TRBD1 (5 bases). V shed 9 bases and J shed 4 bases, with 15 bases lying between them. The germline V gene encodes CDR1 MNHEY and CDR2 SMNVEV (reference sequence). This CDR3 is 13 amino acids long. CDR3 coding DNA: TGTGCCAGTTTCCCCAGGGTAAGCACTGAAGCTTTCTTT. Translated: CASFPRVSTEAFF.

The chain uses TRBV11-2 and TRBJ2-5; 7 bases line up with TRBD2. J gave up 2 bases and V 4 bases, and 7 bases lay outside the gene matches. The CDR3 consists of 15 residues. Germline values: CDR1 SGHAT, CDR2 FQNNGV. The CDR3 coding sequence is TGTGCCAGCAGCTCTAGGCGGGGGACTCAAGAGACCCAGTACTTC. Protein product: CASSSRRGTQETQYF. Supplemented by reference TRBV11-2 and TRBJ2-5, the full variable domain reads EAGVAQSPRYKIIEKRQSVAFWCNPISGHATLYWYQQILGQGPKLLIQFQNNGVVDDSQLPKDRFSAERLKGVDSTLKIQPAKLEDSAVYLCASSSRRGTQETQYFGPGTRLLVL.

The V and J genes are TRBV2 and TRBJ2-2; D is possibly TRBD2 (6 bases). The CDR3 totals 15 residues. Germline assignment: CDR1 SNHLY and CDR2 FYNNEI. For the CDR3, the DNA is TGTGCAAGTCAAATCGGGGGTCGGAACACCGGGGAGCTGTTTTTT. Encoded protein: CASQIGGRNTGELFF.

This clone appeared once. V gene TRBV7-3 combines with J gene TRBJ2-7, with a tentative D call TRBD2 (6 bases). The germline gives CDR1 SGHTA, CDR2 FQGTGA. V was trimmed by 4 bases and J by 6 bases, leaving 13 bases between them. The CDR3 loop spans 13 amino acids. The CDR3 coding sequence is TGTGCCAGCAGCTCCTTGGGACTTGGCGAGCAGTACTTC. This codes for CASSSLGLGEQYF.

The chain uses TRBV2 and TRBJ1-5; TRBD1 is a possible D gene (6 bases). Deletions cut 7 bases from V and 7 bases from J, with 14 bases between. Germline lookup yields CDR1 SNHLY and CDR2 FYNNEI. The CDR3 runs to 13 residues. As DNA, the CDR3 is TGTGCCAGCAATCGGGGGGCGAACCAGCCCCAGCATTTT. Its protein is CASNRGANQPQHF.

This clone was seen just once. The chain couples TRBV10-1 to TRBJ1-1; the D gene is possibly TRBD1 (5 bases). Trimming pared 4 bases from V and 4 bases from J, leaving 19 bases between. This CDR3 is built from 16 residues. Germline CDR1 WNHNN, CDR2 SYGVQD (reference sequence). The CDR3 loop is CASSGVGSGSGTEAFF. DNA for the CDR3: TGCGCCAGCAGTGGGGTTGGGTCAGGGTCCGGCACTGAAGCTTTCTTT.

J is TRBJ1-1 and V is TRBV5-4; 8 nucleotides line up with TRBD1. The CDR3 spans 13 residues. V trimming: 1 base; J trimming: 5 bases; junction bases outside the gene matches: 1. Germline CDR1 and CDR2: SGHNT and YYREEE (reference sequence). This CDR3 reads CASSLYRGTEAFF. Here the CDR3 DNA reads TGTGCCAGCAGCTTGTACAGGGGGACTGAAGCTTTCTTT.

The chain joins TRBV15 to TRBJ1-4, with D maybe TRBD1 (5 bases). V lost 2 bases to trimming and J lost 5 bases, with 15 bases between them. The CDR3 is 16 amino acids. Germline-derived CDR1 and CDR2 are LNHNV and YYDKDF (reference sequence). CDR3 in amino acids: CATSRFGRGPNEKLFF. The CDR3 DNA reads TGTGCCACCAGCAGATTTGGGAGGGGTCCAAATGAAAAACTGTTTTTT.